Below are 21 T cell receptor beta chains sequenced from a single sample in a study of T cells after yellow fever vaccination. TCRdb reprocessed the 5' RACE reads via MiXCR and lists one record per CDR3 protein. In the table there are some 320,000 distinct CDR3 sequences, 8.5% to 9% of which are singletons. The source material was PBMCs, sampled on the day of the first yellow fever vaccination. The receptors derive from a man between 18 and 29 years old who received the YFV17D yellow fever vaccine.

This sequence joins TRBV11-2 and TRBJ2-1; 8 positions agree with TRBD2. The CDR3 totals 16 residues. J was trimmed by 2 bases and V by 4 bases; bases with no gene match: 7. CDR1 and CDR2 from the germline V gene are SGHAT and FQNNGV. CDR3 nucleotides: TGTGCCAGCAGCTCCCCTGAGCGGGGGACCTACAATGAGCAGTTCTTC. Encoded protein: CASSSPERGTYNEQFF.

In its sample, this clonotype was seen a few times. The chain joins TRBV4-2 to TRBJ2-1, with D possibly TRBD2 on 7 matching bases. Deletions cut 1 base from V and 6 bases from J, with 10 bases between. Germline assignment: CDR1 LGHNA and CDR2 YNFKEQ. CDR3 length: 14 amino acids. CDR3 protein: CASSQGGGLNEQFF. CDR3 nucleotides: TGTGCCAGCAGCCAAGGGGGGGGCCTCAATGAGCAGTTCTTC.

This clonotype has a handful of counts. The chain couples TRBV20-1 to TRBJ2-7; 15 nucleotides line up with TRBD2. Unmatched junction bases numbered 1, after V lost 1 base and J lost 3 bases. This CDR3 comprises 15 residues. Germline V gene lookup returns CDR1 DFQATT and CDR2 SNEGSKA (reference sequence). The CDR3 bases are TGCAGTGCTAGAGGGACTAGCGGGGGGGGCTACGAGCAGTACGTC. It is translated as CSARGTSGGGYEQYV.

In this sample, this clonotype turned up a few times. The chain joins TRBV20-1 to TRBJ2-3, with 11 bases matching TRBD2. This CDR3 region has 14 residues. Trimming at V came to 5 bases and at J to 6 bases, leaving 7 bases not matched to a gene. The germline V gene encodes CDR1 DFQATT and CDR2 SNEGSKA (reference sequence). The DNA of the CDR3 is TGCAGTGCTGTAGCGGGGGGGCCCAGGGATACGCAGTATTTT. It is translated as CSAVAGGPRDTQYF.

The V call is TRBV7-8, the J call TRBJ1-3, with D possibly TRBD1 on 5 matching bases. The CDR3 is made up of 13 amino acids. Per germline, CDR1 SGHVS and CDR2 FQNEAQ. V was cut by 6 bases and J by 3 bases, with 9 bases left in between. CDR3 sequence reads: CASRDSFGNTIYF. CDR3 nucleotide sequence: TGTGCCAGCAGAGACAGTTTTGGAAACACCATATATTTT.

The sample holds many counts of this clonotype. V and J are TRBV5-6 and TRBJ2-5; D may be TRBD2 (6 bases). The germline gives CDR1 SGHDT, CDR2 YYEEEE. The CDR3 is made up of 16 amino acids. With 4 bases removed from V and 2 bases from J, the gap between germline ends came to 18 bases. The CDR3 DNA follows: TGTGCCAGCAGCCCGCCCGGGAGCAGGCGTCAAGAGACCCAGTACTTC. This translates into CASSPPGSRRQETQYF.

The sample holds many counts of this clonotype. This chain joins TRBV12-3 or TRBV12-4 and TRBJ1-1; D is undetermined. This CDR3 comprises 14 residues. Trimming took 4 bases from V and 1 from J, leaving 10 bases between them. The CDR3 region is CASSSRTGNTEAFF. CDR3 nucleotides: TGTGCCAGCAGTTCTCGTACGGGGAACACTGAAGCTTTCTTT.

This clonotype was counted a few times. V usage is TRBV18 and J usage is TRBJ1-1; the match to TRBD1 covers 11 bases. Germline assignment: CDR1 KGHSH and CDR2 LQKENI. The CDR3 runs to 16 residues. V trimming: 2 bases; J trimming: 1 base; junction bases outside the gene matches: 3. This CDR3 reads CASSPTGQGENTEAFF. The CDR3 DNA reads as TGTGCCAGCTCACCAACGGGACAGGGGGAGAACACTGAAGCTTTCTTT. The variable domain in full, with the rest retrieved from reference TRBV18 and TRBJ1-1, is NAGVMQNPRHLVRRRGQEARLRCSPMKGHSHVYWYRQLPEEGLKFMVYLQKENIIDESGMPKERFSAEFPKEGPSILRIQQVVRGDSAAYFCASSPTGQGENTEAFFGQGTRLTVV.

This clonotype was counted a few times. J is TRBJ2-7 and V is TRBV7-2; possibly TRBD2 for D (6 bases). Trimming left V 2 bases short and J 1 base short, with 12 bases between. CDR1 and CDR2 (germline): SGHTA, FQGNSA. This CDR3 region has 15 residues. CDR3 nucleotide sequence: TGTGCCAGCAGCTTAATGGGACTCAGTTCCTACGAGCAGTACTTC. Its protein product is CASSLMGLSSYEQYF. Together with reference TRBV7-2 and TRBJ2-7, the CDR3 gives the full variable domain: GAGVSQSPSNKVTEKGKDVELRCDPISGHTALYWYRQSLGQGLEFLIYFQGNSAPDKSGLPSDRFSAERTGGSVSTLTIQRTQQEDSAVYLCASSLMGLSSYEQYFGPGTRLTVT.

A remark on this clonotype: The junction does not match germline at one end; this may be a read error. J is TRBJ2-2 and V is TRBV7-7; D perhaps matches TRBD2 (6 bases). Germline V gene data show CDR1 as SSHAT and CDR2 as FNYEAQ (reference sequence). The CDR3 is made up of 15 amino acids. The CDR3 region has the DNA TGTGCTAGCAGCCCCAGGCGGGGTGGGCCTGGGGAGCTGTTTTTT. It is translated as CASSPRRGGPGELFF.

A few counts support this clonotype. The chain recombines TRBV12-3 or TRBV12-4 with TRBJ2-2; 8 bases are shared with TRBD1. Losses at the gene ends were 7 bases for V and 4 bases for J; bases not matched to a gene: 8. CDR3 length: 15 amino acids. CDR3 in DNA: TGTGCCAGCACCCATCATACAGGGGGCACCGGGGAGCTGTTTTTT. It codes for CASTHHTGGTGELFF.

In its sample, this clonotype was seen a few times. The chain links TRBV5-4 to TRBJ1-1, with D possibly being TRBD1 (6 bases). The V gene lost 2 bases and the J gene lost 6 bases, with 17 bases spanning the gap. This CDR3 has 15 residues. Per germline, CDR1 SGHNT and CDR2 YYREEE (reference sequence). CDR3 DNA sequence: TGTGCCAGCAGCTTAGATCCAACAGGGAGGGCTGAAGCTTTCTTT. Residues: CASSLDPTGRAEAFF.

This clonotype occurred a few times. V gene TRBV6-1 combines with J gene TRBJ1-2; the D is unclear. CDR1 is MNHNS and CDR2 is SASEGT in the germline V gene. Trimming shortened V by 0 bases and J by 2 bases, and 7 bases separated the two germline ends. This CDR3 comprises 14 residues. In nucleotides, the CDR3 is TGTGCCAGCAGTGAAGCGATGGAAAACTATGGCTACACCTTC. Residues: CASSEAMENYGYTF.

This clonotype showed up just a few times. The rearrangement uses TRBV29-1 and TRBJ1-2; the D is unclear. Germline lookup yields CDR1 SQVTM and CDR2 ANQGSEA. The CDR3 is made up of 12 amino acids. V lost 0 bases, J lost 7 bases, and 9 bases lay in between. CDR3 residues: CSVEDLSGGYTF. CDR3 nucleotide sequence: TGCAGCGTTGAAGATCTTTCTGGTGGCTACACCTTC.

Ten or more counts support this clonotype. An end of the junction does not agree with germline; a read error may underlie this. The rearrangement joins TRBV5-1 to TRBJ1-1, with D uncertain. CDR1 is SGHRS and CDR2 is YFSETQ in the germline V gene. The CDR3 contains 14 residues. CDR3 in DNA: TGCGCCAGCAGCCCTCCCGGGGTCTACACTGAAGCCTTCTTT. Translated, it gives CASSPPGVYTEAFF.

This clonotype was seen a few times. The V gene is TRBV20-1, the J gene TRBJ1-1; possibly TRBD1 for D (5 bases). The CDR3 is 13 residues long. Trimming left V 6 bases short and J 6 bases short, with 17 bases between. Germline V lookup: CDR1 DFQATT, CDR2 SNEGSKA (reference sequence). In DNA form, the CDR3 reads TGCAGTGCCCCAAAACGGAGGGACTCTGAAGCTTTCTTT. Protein: CSAPKRRDSEAFF.

The rearrangement links TRBV29-1 to TRBJ1-1, with 9 bases that match TRBD1. V was pared by 7 bases and J by 3 bases, with 9 bases of the junction left unmatched. Germline CDR1 and CDR2: SQVTM and ANQGSEA. This CDR3 region has 14 residues. CDR3 nucleotide sequence: TGCAGCGCAACCACAGGGGGCGGGTACACTGAAGCTTTCTTT. Amino acids: CSATTGGGYTEAFF. Full variable domain (outside the CDR3, taken from reference TRBV29-1 and TRBJ1-1): SAVISQKPSRDICQRGTSLTIQCQVDSQVTMMFWYRQQPGQSLTLIATANQGSEATYESGFVIDKFPISRPNLTFSTLTVSNMSPEDSSIYLCSATTGGGYTEAFFGQGTRLTVV.

This clonotype appeared a few times. The chain joins TRBV20-1 to TRBJ2-5; 9 bases match TRBD2. Germline CDR1 and CDR2: DFQATT and SNEGSKA (reference sequence). CDR3 length: 16 residues. The V and J ends lost 4 bases and 1 base, in that order; junction bases with no gene match: 10. The CDR3 nucleotides are TGCAGTGCTACCGGGGGGCTAGCGGGGCTCCAAGAGACCCAGTACTTC. Encoded protein: CSATGGLAGLQETQYF.

The rearrangement links TRBV7-2 to TRBJ2-3; perhaps TRBD1 as D (5 bases). There are 15 residues in the CDR3. V was pared by 2 bases and J by 5 bases, with 14 bases between. CDR1 SGHTA and CDR2 FQGNSA come from the germline V gene. The CDR3 sequence: CASSLQGGVGDTQYF. CDR3 DNA: TGTGCCAGCAGCTTACAGGGTGGAGTCGGAGATACGCAGTATTTT.

The chain recombines TRBV6-2 or TRBV6-3 with TRBJ1-1; D gene ambiguous. The CDR3 totals 14 residues. Germline V gene lookup returns CDR1 MNHEY and CDR2 SVGEGT. V was shortened by 7 bases and J by 5 bases, with 17 bases between the two germline ends. CDR3 loop: CASTGSDFGTEAFF. CDR3 sequence (DNA): TGTGCCAGCACGGGGTCGGATTTTGGTACTGAAGCTTTCTTT.

There are a few counts of this clonotype. The V gene is TRBV18, the J gene TRBJ2-7; 7 positions match TRBD1. This CDR3 is 14 amino acids long. CDR1 KGHSH and CDR2 LQKENI come from the germline V gene. V trimming: 3 bases; J trimming: 5 bases; junction bases outside the gene matches: 7. Here the CDR3 reads CASSPRQGTDEQYV. The DNA of the CDR3 is TGTGCCAGCTCACCCCGACAGGGAACGGACGAGCAGTACGTC.